Listed below are T cell receptor beta chains from one sample, sequenced in a study of T cells in Graves' hyperthyroidism and ophthalmopathy. TCRdb recomputed calls from the multiplex PCR reads with MiXCR, one row per CDR3 protein. In the table there are 300,000 to 450,000 distinct CDR3 sequences, about 14% of which are singletons. Material for sequencing was blood. The source is a woman aged 60-70 years with Graves' hyperthyroidism. Each CDR3 is given with its conserved first and last residue. Each record gives: CDR3 protein, CDR3 DNA, clone size, CDR3 length, J gene, V gene, D gene. D genes are given only for firm matches. Clone size is shown for a subset of rows, as once, few, many or a class of expanded clone.

cdr3_aa: CASSLQREVEQYF; cdr3_nt: TGCGCCAGCAGCTTGCAGCGGGAGGTCGAGCAGTACTTC; clone_size: many; cdr3_length: 13; j_call: TRBJ2-7; v_call: TRBV5-1; d_call: TRBD2
cdr3_aa: CASSPRQGWVQETQYF; cdr3_nt: TGTGCCAGCAGCCCCAGACAGGGTTGGGTCCAAGAGACCCAGTACTTC; clone_size: few; cdr3_length: 16; j_call: TRBJ2-5; v_call: TRBV9; d_call: TRBD1
cdr3_aa: CASSGGVAGYNEQFF; cdr3_nt: TGTGCCAGCAGTGGGGGGGTAGCGGGCTACAATGAGCAGTTCTTC; clone_size: many; cdr3_length: 15; j_call: TRBJ2-1; v_call: TRBV6-1; d_call: TRBD2
cdr3_aa: CALSGTSGSFTEQFF; cdr3_nt: TGTGCTCTCAGTGGAACTAGCGGGAGTTTTACTGAGCAGTTCTTC; clone_size: many; cdr3_length: 15; j_call: TRBJ2-1; v_call: TRBV7-9; d_call: TRBD2
cdr3_aa: CASSRHSYEQYF; cdr3_nt: TGTGCCAGCAGCCGCCACTCCTACGAGCAGTACTTC; clone_size: many; cdr3_length: 12; j_call: TRBJ2-7; v_call: TRBV3-1; d_call: .
cdr3_aa: CASSPWTSWDEQFF; cdr3_nt: TGTGCCAGCAGCCCCTGGACTAGCTGGGATGAGCAGTTCTTC; clone_size: many; cdr3_length: 14; j_call: TRBJ2-1; v_call: TRBV7-8; d_call: TRBD2
cdr3_aa: CSAAAPSGRVGSYNEQFF; cdr3_nt: TGCAGTGCTGCCGCACCAAGCGGGAGGGTCGGGTCCTACAATGAGCAGTTCTTC; clone_size: many; cdr3_length: 18; j_call: TRBJ2-1; v_call: TRBV20-1; d_call: TRBD2
cdr3_aa: CATSRDRGQGGGEQFF; cdr3_nt: TGTGCCACCAGCAGAGATCGGGGACAGGGGGGCGGAGAGCAGTTCTTC; clone_size: many; cdr3_length: 16; j_call: TRBJ2-1; v_call: TRBV15; d_call: TRBD1
cdr3_aa: CASSQGAGASQPQHF; cdr3_nt: TGTGCCAGCAGCCAAGGGGCAGGGGCTAGTCAGCCCCAGCATTTT; clone_size: few; cdr3_length: 15; j_call: TRBJ1-5; v_call: TRBV3-1; d_call: .
cdr3_aa: CASSTGTGMNTEAFF; cdr3_nt: TGTGCCAGCAGCACCGGTACAGGGATGAACACTGAAGCTTTCTTT; clone_size: few; cdr3_length: 15; j_call: TRBJ1-1; v_call: TRBV9; d_call: .
cdr3_aa: CASSATYDGAGELFF; cdr3_nt: TGTGCCAGCAGCGCTACGTACGACGGGGCCGGGGAGCTGTTTTTT; clone_size: few; cdr3_length: 15; j_call: TRBJ2-2; v_call: TRBV7-9; d_call: .
cdr3_aa: CASSFRDREAFF; cdr3_nt: TGTGCCAGCAGTTTTCGAGACAGGGAAGCTTTCTTT; clone_size: .; cdr3_length: 12; j_call: TRBJ1-1; v_call: TRBV12-3/TRBV12-4; d_call: .
cdr3_aa: CASSPLLAGGPNEQFF; cdr3_nt: TGTGCCAGCAGCCCACTACTAGCGGGAGGGCCCAATGAGCAGTTCTTC; clone_size: few; cdr3_length: 16; j_call: TRBJ2-1; v_call: TRBV14; d_call: TRBD2
cdr3_aa: CASRGAGTEAFF; cdr3_nt: TGTGCCAGCAGAGGGGCCGGCACTGAAGCTTTCTTT; clone_size: many; cdr3_length: 12; j_call: TRBJ1-1; v_call: TRBV2; d_call: .
cdr3_aa: CASSLLGSQETQYF; cdr3_nt: TGTGCCAGCAGCTTATTAGGTAGTCAAGAGACCCAGTACTTC; clone_size: many; cdr3_length: 14; j_call: TRBJ2-5; v_call: TRBV7-3; d_call: .
cdr3_aa: CASSPPGLSWEQYF; cdr3_nt: .; clone_size: many; cdr3_length: 14; j_call: TRBJ2-7; v_call: TRBV18; d_call: .
cdr3_aa: CASSSRGDNEQFF; cdr3_nt: TGTGCCAGCAGCTCCCGCGGGGACAATGAGCAGTTCTTC; clone_size: many; cdr3_length: 13; j_call: TRBJ2-1; v_call: TRBV11-2; d_call: .
cdr3_aa: CASRGDRGSEQYF; cdr3_nt: TGTGCCAGCAGAGGGGACAGGGGCTCCGAGCAGTACTTC; clone_size: many; cdr3_length: 13; j_call: TRBJ2-7; v_call: TRBV6-1; d_call: TRBD1
cdr3_aa: CASSQSNTEAFF; cdr3_nt: TGTGCCAGCAGCCAATCCAACACTGAAGCTTTCTTT; clone_size: many; cdr3_length: 12; j_call: TRBJ1-1; v_call: TRBV3-1; d_call: .
cdr3_aa: CASSQPGRAIYEQYF; cdr3_nt: TGCGCCAGCAGCCAACCAGGGCGAGCCATCTACGAGCAGTACTTC; clone_size: many; cdr3_length: 15; j_call: TRBJ2-7; v_call: TRBV4-1; d_call: .
cdr3_aa: CATSRDPPPSNYGYTF; cdr3_nt: TGTGCCACCAGCAGAGATCCCCCCCCCTCTAACTATGGCTACACCTTC; clone_size: .; cdr3_length: 16; j_call: TRBJ1-2; v_call: TRBV15; d_call: .
cdr3_aa: CASSETLTDYEQYF; cdr3_nt: TGTGCCAGCAGTGAAACCCTGACTGATTACGAGCAGTACTTC; clone_size: few; cdr3_length: 14; j_call: TRBJ2-7; v_call: TRBV6-1; d_call: .
cdr3_aa: CASSQFGDEQFF; cdr3_nt: TGTGCCAGCAGCCAGTTTGGGGATGAGCAGTTCTTC; clone_size: .; cdr3_length: 12; j_call: TRBJ2-1; v_call: TRBV7-2; d_call: .
cdr3_aa: CASSTHSGTSYNGQFF; cdr3_nt: TGTGCCAGCAGCACCCATAGCGGGACCTCCTACAATGGGCAGTTCTTC; clone_size: .; cdr3_length: 16; j_call: TRBJ2-1; v_call: TRBV7-9; d_call: TRBD2
cdr3_aa: CASSSQGGSEKLFF; cdr3_nt: TGTGCCAGCAGTTCCCAGGGGGGGAGTGAAAAACTGTTTTTT; clone_size: many; cdr3_length: 14; j_call: TRBJ1-4; v_call: TRBV12-3/TRBV12-4; d_call: TRBD1
cdr3_aa: CASRQGSTDTQYF; cdr3_nt: TGTGCCAGCAGACAGGGAAGCACAGATACGCAGTATTTT; clone_size: many; cdr3_length: 13; j_call: TRBJ2-3; v_call: TRBV6-1; d_call: .
cdr3_aa: CSAILRDRLNQPQHF; cdr3_nt: TGCAGTGCTATACTCCGGGACAGGCTCAATCAGCCCCAGCATTTT; clone_size: few; cdr3_length: 15; j_call: TRBJ1-5; v_call: TRBV20-1; d_call: TRBD1
cdr3_aa: CASSVQGRHTEAFF; cdr3_nt: TGTGCCAGCAGCGTCCAGGGGCGGCACACTGAAGCTTTCTTT; clone_size: few; cdr3_length: 14; j_call: TRBJ1-1; v_call: TRBV7-2; d_call: .
cdr3_aa: CASSLLLAGAADTQYF; cdr3_nt: TGTGCCAGCAGCTTGTTACTAGCGGGAGCAGCAGATACGCAGTATTTT; clone_size: few; cdr3_length: 16; j_call: TRBJ2-3; v_call: TRBV7-2; d_call: TRBD2